This TCR beta chain emerged from a study of metastatic and nonmetastatic thyroid tumors. Study in general: A comparison of repertoires was made across blood and tumor or nodule tissue from malignant and benign thyroid patients. Findings and limits, study-wide: The study reportedly found significantly higher TCR beta diversity in malignant thyroid tumors than benign nodules, in blood and tumor.

Treatment of any kind had been given to no patient before thyroid surgery. Original analysis: Using the CDR3 differences seen across clinicopathological groups, the authors built a distant-metastasis classifier for papillary thyroid cancer, which was meant to discriminate distant-metastatic patients. TCRdb ran MiXCR on the PCR reads. None of the V and J calls come from the authors' own analysis; TCRdb made them. The sample carries some 15,000 clones, approximately 29% recorded once. With 3 bases removed from V and 5 bases from J, the gap between germline ends came to 16 bases. The CDR3 sequence is 14 residues long. The germline V gene encodes CDR1 DFQATT and CDR2 SNEGSKA (reference sequence). Of note for this clone: Its antigen is unknown.

The TCR comes from a female donor with papillary thyroid cancer or a benign thyroid nodule (not recorded which). Some clones in this sample may be carry-over from other donors' samples. V is TRBV20-1 and J is TRBJ1-1; maybe TRBD1 (6 bases). The sequencing input was tumor tissue. CDR3 DNA: TGCAGTGCTAGCCCCGGGGGGCCGGGGACTGAAGCTTTCTTT. Translating gives CSASPGGPGTEAFF.